Listed below are T cell receptor beta chains from one sample, sequenced in a study of chemoradiotherapy in HPV16-positive cancers. The protocol was immunoSEQ multiplex PCR, while the TCRdb copy is restricted to in-frame clones and leaves out a portion. The sample carries 4,000 to 6,000 clones, 65% to 80% recorded once. Sequenced here: tumor tissue, sampled from a patient who underwent chemoradiotherapy. These receptor sequences come from a human donor with HPV-associated anogenital cancer. The CDR3 runs from the conserved cysteine through the conserved F or W. Each record gives: clone size, D gene, J gene, V gene, CDR3 DNA, CDR3 protein. The D gene is left open where the match is weak. Size is omitted from some rows. Given values are once, few, many or a class for expanded clones.

clone_size: few; d_call: .; j_call: TRBJ1-6; v_call: TRBV30; cdr3_nt: TGTGCCTGGAGTGTCGAAACAGGGAATTCACCCCTCCACTTT; cdr3_aa: CAWSVETGNSPLHF
clone_size: .; d_call: .; j_call: TRBJ1-6; v_call: TRBV29-1; cdr3_nt: TGCAGCGTGGCGGTTTCGGGGGGTGCGAATTCACCCCTCCACTTT; cdr3_aa: CSVAVSGGANSPLHF
clone_size: .; d_call: TRBD1; j_call: TRBJ1-3; v_call: TRBV6-5; cdr3_nt: TGTGCCAGCAGTTACTCTTGGACAGGGAGTGGAAACACCATATATTTT; cdr3_aa: CASSYSWTGSGNTIYF
clone_size: .; d_call: .; j_call: TRBJ1-4; v_call: TRBV7-9; cdr3_nt: TGTGCCAGCAGCTTCTCTGGGGTTGGGGAAGAAAAACTGTTTTTT; cdr3_aa: CASSFSGVGEEKLFF
clone_size: few; d_call: .; j_call: TRBJ1-1; v_call: TRBV29-1; cdr3_nt: TGCAGCGTTGCTGTTCAGCGTATGAACACTGAAGCTTTCTTT; cdr3_aa: CSVAVQRMNTEAFF
clone_size: .; d_call: .; j_call: TRBJ1-3; v_call: TRBV29-1; cdr3_nt: TGCAGCGTTGAAAAGGGGGAAGGAAACACCATATATTTT; cdr3_aa: CSVEKGEGNTIYF
clone_size: .; d_call: TRBD1; j_call: TRBJ2-1; v_call: TRBV6-5; cdr3_nt: TGTGCCAGCAGTTACTCCGGGACAGGGGTAAATGAGCAGTTCTTC; cdr3_aa: CASSYSGTGVNEQFF
clone_size: .; d_call: .; j_call: TRBJ1-1; v_call: TRBV6-5; cdr3_nt: TGTGCCAGCAGACAGGGTCTATCCAACACTGAAGCTTTCTTT; cdr3_aa: CASRQGLSNTEAFF
clone_size: once; d_call: .; j_call: TRBJ2-5; v_call: TRBV29-1; cdr3_nt: TGCAGCGTTGTCCTGAAGTACCAAGAGACCCAGTACTTC; cdr3_aa: CSVVLKYQETQYF
clone_size: .; d_call: .; j_call: TRBJ1-5; v_call: TRBV30; cdr3_nt: TGTGCCTGGAGCAGATCCAGTGGCAATCAGCCCCAGCATTTT; cdr3_aa: CAWSRSSGNQPQHF
clone_size: .; d_call: .; j_call: TRBJ1-4; v_call: TRBV7-9; cdr3_nt: TGTGCCAGCAGCCGAGGGGATGCAACTAATGAAAAACTGTTTTTT; cdr3_aa: CASSRGDATNEKLFF
clone_size: .; d_call: .; j_call: TRBJ1-5; v_call: TRBV28; cdr3_nt: TGTGCCAGCAGCCCTTTTGAACGAAGCAATCAGCCCCAGCATTTT; cdr3_aa: CASSPFERSNQPQHF
clone_size: .; d_call: TRBD1; j_call: TRBJ1-1; v_call: TRBV25-1; cdr3_nt: TGTGCCAGCAGTGAATATCAGGGGGCCGGGACTGAAGCTTTCTTT; cdr3_aa: CASSEYQGAGTEAFF
clone_size: .; d_call: .; j_call: TRBJ2-2; v_call: TRBV30; cdr3_nt: TGTGCCTGGAGCCAGGGCGGGGAGCTGTTTTTT; cdr3_aa: CAWSQGGELFF
clone_size: .; d_call: TRBD2; j_call: TRBJ2-3; v_call: TRBV11-3; cdr3_nt: TGTGCCAGCAGCTTAAGTACGGGAGGGGCAGATACGCAGTATTTT; cdr3_aa: CASSLSTGGADTQYF
clone_size: .; d_call: .; j_call: TRBJ2-7; v_call: TRBV11-2; cdr3_nt: TGTGCCAGCAGCTTAGCAGGTGGGAACTACGAGCAGTACTTC; cdr3_aa: CASSLAGGNYEQYF
clone_size: .; d_call: .; j_call: TRBJ1-4; v_call: TRBV30; cdr3_nt: TGTGCCTGGAGTGTACCCCCGGGGAATGATGAAAAACTGTTTTTT; cdr3_aa: CAWSVPPGNDEKLFF